Listed here are 18 T cell receptor beta chains from one sample, sequenced in a study of T cells in pancreatic ductal adenocarcinoma. Only in-frame clones appear in the TCRdb table, and some are missing; sequencing was by immunoSEQ multiplex PCR. The table has fewer than 20,000 clones, 90% to 95% seen once. Surgery without prior neoadjuvant therapy was the treatment of the selected pancreatic ductal adenocarcinoma patients. Sequencing was done on a sample of PBMCs. These receptors originate from a human donor with pancreatic ductal adenocarcinoma.

The chain joins TRBV5-1 to TRBJ1-2; 7 bases match TRBD1. Germline V lookup: CDR1 SGHRS, CDR2 YFSETQ. The CDR3 consists of 17 residues. V lost 4 bases and J lost 4; bases outside the gene matches: 16. The CDR3 DNA follows: TGCGCCAGCAGCCCAAGAGAGAGACAGGGCCACACCTATGGCTACACCTTC. Protein product: CASSPRERQGHTYGYTF.

This sequence joins TRBV7-2 and TRBJ2-7, with 15 bases fitting TRBD2. This CDR3 has 17 amino acids. J lost 1 base, V lost 5 bases, and 6 bases had no gene match. Germline CDR1 SGHTA, CDR2 FQGNSA. The CDR3 nucleotides read TGTGCCAGCAGCCGGACTAGCGGGGGGGCCTTATCCTACGAGCAGTACTTC. This codes for CASSRTSGGALSYEQYF.

The chain recombines TRBV14 with TRBJ1-2; D gene unclear. The CDR3 runs to 12 residues. Germline CDR1 is SGHDN and CDR2 is FVKESK. The germline V and J ends were trimmed by 5 bases and 6 bases, with 10 bases remaining between them. CDR3 DNA: TGTGCCAGCAGCGATCGGACGAATGGCTACACCTTC. Translating gives CASSDRTNGYTF.

CDR3: CASSQDHDGTPRSYNEQFF. In DNA, the CDR3 is TGCGCCAGCAGCCAAGATCATGACGGGACCCCCCGGTCCTACAATGAGCAGTTCTTC. J is TRBJ2-1 and V is TRBV4-3; D is possibly TRBD1 or TRBD2 (5 bases each). The germline CDR1 and CDR2 sequences are LGHNA and YSLEER. V was clipped by 0 bases and J by 1 base, with 19 bases between them. The CDR3 contains 19 residues.

V and J are TRBV4-3 and TRBJ2-2, with 13 bases identical to TRBD2. V shed 4 bases, J shed 1 base, and the junction held 3 bases outside the gene matches. The germline gives CDR1 LGHNA, CDR2 YSLEER. The CDR3 sequence is 17 residues long. CDR3 loop: CASSRGTSGENTGELFF. The CDR3 nucleotides are TGCGCCAGCAGCCGCGGGACTAGCGGGGAGAACACCGGGGAGCTGTTTTTT.

This clone was detected only once. The chain recombines TRBV9 with TRBJ2-1; TRBD2 is a possible D gene (6 bases). Trimming pared 0 bases from V and 0 bases from J, leaving 19 bases between. CDR3 length: 19 amino acids. Germline V gene sequence: CDR1 SGDLS, CDR2 YYNGEE. DNA of the CDR3: TGTGCCAGCAGCGTAGCTGTCCTAGACGGGAGTAGCTCCTACAATGAGCAGTTCTTC. Amino acids: CASSVAVLDGSSSYNEQFF.

V and J are TRBV11-2 and TRBJ1-4, with D unresolved. CDR3 length: 12 residues. Germline V lookup: CDR1 SGHAT, CDR2 FQNNGV. V lost 5 bases to trimming and J lost 10 bases, with 11 bases between them. This chain's CDR3 is CASSVDTPKLFF. The CDR3, as DNA: TGTGCCAGCAGCGTTGACACACCAAAACTGTTTTTT.

The chain employs TRBV6-4 and TRBJ2-3, with TRBD2 matching 11 bases. Germline CDR1 is MRHNA and CDR2 is SNTAGT. The CDR3 totals 15 residues. V was pared by 3 bases and J by 6 bases, with 5 bases of the junction left unmatched. The CDR3: CASSDLAGGPDTQYF. The CDR3, as DNA: TGTGCCAGCAGTGATTTAGCGGGGGGGCCGGATACGCAGTATTTT.

The chain employs TRBV11-2 and TRBJ1-1; D perhaps matches TRBD1 (5 bases). The CDR3 runs to 13 residues. The germline V gene has CDR1 SGHAT and CDR2 FQNNGV. The germline V and J ends were trimmed by 5 bases and 7 bases, with 14 bases remaining between them. CDR3 bases: TGTGCCAGCAGCCTTATCCGGGACCTTGAAGCTTTCTTT. Protein: CASSLIRDLEAFF.

This clone occurred once. The rearrangement links TRBV7-9 to TRBJ1-3; D call uncertain. The CDR3 has 17 residues. V was shortened by 5 bases and J by 0 bases, with 17 bases between the two germline ends. Germline V lookup: CDR1 SEHNR, CDR2 FQNEAQ (reference sequence). The CDR3 sequence: CASSRTLRATSGNTIYF. CDR3 DNA sequence: TGTGCCAGCAGCCGAACACTCCGGGCTACCTCTGGAAACACCATATATTTT. Drawing the rest from reference TRBV7-9 and TRBJ1-3, the complete variable domain is DTGVSQNPRHKITKRGQNVTFRCDPISEHNRLYWYRQTLGQGPEFLTYFQNEAQLEKSRLLSDRFSAERPKGSFSTLEIQRTEQGDSAMYLCASSRTLRATSGNTIYFGEGSWLTVV.

This chain connects TRBV10-3 to TRBJ2-7, with 12 bases fitting TRBD1. The CDR3 is made up of 19 amino acids. J was trimmed by 0 bases and V by 5 bases; bases with no gene match: 14. Germline V gene lookup returns CDR1 ENHRY and CDR2 SYGVKD. CDR3 in amino acids: CAISKKGTGGPQSSYEQYF. CDR3 DNA: TGTGCCATCAGTAAAAAGGGGACAGGGGGCCCCCAGAGCTCCTACGAGCAGTACTTC.

The V call is TRBV4-3, the J call TRBJ2-1; TRBD1 might be the D (6 bases). Germline V gene sequence: CDR1 LGHNA, CDR2 YSLEER. CDR3 size: 19 residues. Trimming pared 1 base from V and 7 bases from J, leaving 26 bases between. The CDR3: CASSQAHGAGALNINEQFF. The CDR3 DNA reads as TGCGCCAGCAGCCAAGCGCACGGGGCAGGGGCGCTGAACATTAATGAGCAGTTCTTC.

There are a few counts of this clone. The genes are TRBV30 and TRBJ1-1; D might be TRBD1 (5 bases). V was pared by 4 bases and J by 0 bases, with 9 bases between. Germline V lookup: CDR1 GTSNPN, CDR2 SVGIG (reference sequence). CDR3 length: 13 amino acids. CDR3 protein: CAWMRGVNTEAFF. CDR3 DNA sequence: TGTGCCTGGATGAGGGGCGTGAACACTGAAGCTTTCTTT.

The count of this clone is one. The rearrangement links TRBV6-1 to TRBJ1-1, with D possibly TRBD1 on 5 matching bases. Looked up from germline, CDR1 is MNHNS and CDR2 is SASEGT. V shed 2 bases and J shed 8 bases, with 15 bases lying between them. The CDR3 is 14 amino acids. The CDR3 loop reads CASSENGRAGEAFF. The DNA for the CDR3 is TGTGCCAGCAGTGAAAACGGACGAGCAGGGGAAGCTTTCTTT.

This rearrangement joins TRBV18 to TRBJ1-2; D possibly corresponds to TRBD1 (5 bases). The CDR3 has 15 residues. Germline V gene sequence: CDR1 KGHSH, CDR2 LQKENI. Trimming shortened V by 3 bases and J by 3 bases, and 14 bases separated the two germline ends. Here the CDR3 reads CASSPAKGADYGYTF. The DNA for the CDR3 is TGTGCCAGCTCACCGGCTAAAGGGGCCGACTATGGCTACACCTTC.

The rearrangement links TRBV5-4 to TRBJ2-7; 9 bases align to TRBD1. The CDR3 consists of 14 residues. The V segment lost 3 bases and the J segment 1 base; nucleotides outside the gene matches: 2. Germline-derived CDR1 and CDR2 are SGHNT and YYREEE (reference sequence). CDR3 sequence: CASSSDRGSYEQYF. The CDR3 DNA reads as TGTGCCAGCAGCTCAGACAGGGGGTCCTACGAGCAGTACTTC.

The chain is built from TRBV28 and TRBJ1-1; 12 positions match TRBD1. J gave up 5 bases and V 8 bases, and 12 bases lay outside the gene matches. The V gene's germline CDR1 is MDHEN and CDR2 SYDVKM. This CDR3 has 16 residues. DNA of the CDR3: TGTGCCAGCCCCGGGACAGGGGGCGCGAGTTCGACTGAAGCTTTCTTT. It codes for CASPGTGGASSTEAFF.

V and J are TRBV19 and TRBJ1-2, with a possible D match to TRBD1 (5 bases). V lost 3 bases and J lost 13, with 12 bases in between. This CDR3 has 11 amino acids. The germline V gene encodes CDR1 LNHDA and CDR2 SQIVND (reference sequence). The CDR3 nucleotides read TGTGCCAGTAGTATGCGGGGCCCCCGCACCTTC. This translates into CASSMRGPRTF.